The next 17 T cell receptor beta chains were all read from a single sample in a study of response to subunit inactivated influenza vaccine. TCRdb processed the RT-PCR reads anew with MiXCR; each CDR3 protein has one entry. The table records 450,000 to 600,000 distinct CDR3 sequences, approximately 7.3% of them present only once. The sample was PBMCs from blood, taken less than 30 months after vaccination. The receptors were gathered from a man between 50 and 75 years old who received an inactivated influenza vaccine.

This clonotype was recorded at least ten times. The chain is built from TRBV5-1 and TRBJ1-2, with TRBD1 matching over 7 bases. In germline, CDR1 is SGHRS, CDR2 YFSETQ. V gave up 0 bases and J gave up 0 bases; unmatched junction bases: 8. The CDR3 runs to 17 residues. CDR3 loop: CASSLAGTAQANYGYTF. The CDR3 bases are TGCGCCAGCAGCTTGGCCGGGACAGCGCAAGCTAACTATGGCTACACCTTC.

This clonotype was seen ten or more times. DNA of the CDR3: TGTGCCAGCAGTTTGACCCGTAATGAGCAGTTCTTC. As protein: CASSLTRNEQFF. This chain links TRBV28 with TRBJ2-1; D remains unclear. CDR3 size: 12 residues. The V end lost 3 bases, the J end lost 7 bases, and 7 bases lay between the germline ends. Germline V gene sequence: CDR1 MDHEN, CDR2 SYDVKM. Full variable domain (rest looked up from reference TRBV28 and TRBJ2-1): DVKVTQSSRYLVKRTGEKVFLECVQDMDHENMFWYRQDPGLGLRLIYFSYDVKMKEKGDIPEGYSVSREKKERFSLILESASTNQTSMYLCASSLTRNEQFFGPGTRLTVL.

This clonotype turned up a few times. The CDR3 nucleotides read TGCAGTGCTAGAGATTGGGGGACTAGCGGGAGTCTAGATACGCAGTATTTT. The encoded protein is CSARDWGTSGSLDTQYF. This chain links TRBV20-1 with TRBJ2-3; 14 nucleotides match TRBD2. The length of the CDR3 is 17 residues. Germline V CDR1 and CDR2: DFQATT, SNEGSKA (reference sequence). J lost 5 bases, V lost 0 bases, and 7 bases had no gene match.

J is TRBJ2-7 and V is TRBV4-2; 11 nucleotides agree with TRBD1. The length of the CDR3 is 16 residues. The V segment lost 0 bases and the J segment 5 bases; nucleotides outside the gene matches: 6. Germline V lookup: CDR1 LGHNA, CDR2 YNFKEQ. CDR3 amino acids: CASSQDPDRGRDEQYF. CDR3 coding DNA: TGTGCCAGCAGCCAAGATCCGGACAGGGGGCGCGACGAGCAGTACTTC.

This clonotype was observed at least ten times. The chain combines TRBV3-1 with TRBJ2-3; D call uncertain. Trimming pared 0 bases from V and 4 bases from J, leaving 5 bases between. Germline lookup yields CDR1 LGHDT and CDR2 YNNKEL (reference sequence). The CDR3 loop spans 13 amino acids. CDR3 protein: CASSQDLADTQYF. Written as DNA, the CDR3 is TGTGCCAGCAGCCAAGATCTAGCAGATACGCAGTATTTT.

This clonotype was detected only a few times. This chain uses TRBV4-2 with TRBJ2-2; possibly TRBD2 for D (7 bases). The germline gives CDR1 LGHNA, CDR2 YNFKEQ. V dropped 0 bases and J dropped 4 bases, with 15 bases sitting between them. The CDR3 contains 17 residues. CDR3 loop: CASSQEVRGGSTGELFF. CDR3 nucleotide sequence: TGTGCCAGCAGCCAAGAGGTCAGGGGCGGGAGCACCGGGGAGCTGTTTTTT.

The chain couples TRBV2 to TRBJ1-1; the match to TRBD1 covers 8 bases. There are 13 residues in the CDR3. V lost 7 bases and J lost 1; bases outside the gene matches: 2. Germline assignment: CDR1 SNHLY and CDR2 FYNNEI. The CDR3, as DNA: TGTGCCAGCAAAGGACAGGGGAACACTGAAGCTTTCTTT. Translation gives CASKGQGNTEAFF.

This clonotype has a count of ten or more. J is TRBJ2-4 and V is TRBV11-2; 8 positions agree with TRBD1. Germline CDR1 is SGHAT and CDR2 is FQNNGV. The J segment lost 1 base and the V segment lost 3 bases, leaving 17 bases of the junction unmatched. The CDR3 totals 20 residues. The CDR3, as DNA: TGTGCCAGCAGCTTGGGCGACAGGGGACAGCCCAAAGCGGCCAAAAACATTCAGTACTTC. Protein product: CASSLGDRGQPKAAKNIQYF.

This clonotype occurred a few times. J is TRBJ2-3 and V is TRBV5-4, with 8 positions matching TRBD2. The CDR3 consists of 19 residues. Germline trimming cut 0 bases from V and 2 bases from J; bases unmatched to any gene: 14. Germline V gives CDR1 SGHNT, CDR2 YYREEE (reference sequence). The CDR3 DNA follows: TGTGCCAGCAGCTTGGTCGGAATCACTAGCGGAAGTTCCACAGATACGCAGTATTTT. Amino acid sequence: CASSLVGITSGSSTDTQYF.

This clonotype has only a few counts. Compared with germline, one end of the junction differs, possibly owing to a read error. The rearrangement uses TRBV20-1 and TRBJ1-1; D may be TRBD1 (5 bases). Germline assignment: CDR1 DFQATT and CDR2 SNEGSKA (reference sequence). This CDR3 comprises 17 residues. In DNA, the CDR3 is TGCTGTGCTACCCGGGCTTTCGGGGGGACCATGAACACTGAAGCTTTCTTT. The encoded protein is CCATRAFGGTMNTEAFF.

This clonotype was counted only a few times. The chain carries TRBV12-3 or TRBV12-4 and TRBJ2-5; no clear D. This CDR3 has 13 residues. V gave up 6 bases and J gave up 4 bases, with 12 bases separating them. CDR3 sequence (DNA): TGTGCCAGCAGCCCAGGCGTACCAGAGACCCAGTACTTC. Amino acid sequence: CASSPGVPETQYF.

Many counts were recorded for this clonotype. The V gene is TRBV12-3 or TRBV12-4, the J gene TRBJ2-3; the match to TRBD1 covers 8 bases. J lost 5 bases, V lost 6 bases, and 4 bases had no gene match. This CDR3 region has 13 residues. CDR3 nucleotide sequence: TGTGCCAGCAGGGGCGGGACAGGAGATACGCAGTATTTT. It yields the protein CASRGGTGDTQYF.

This clonotype was detected only a few times. The V call is TRBV27, the J call TRBJ2-4; D remains unclear. The CDR3 has 15 residues. In germline, CDR1 is MNHEY, CDR2 SMNVEV (reference sequence). V was clipped by 0 bases and J by 3 bases, with 9 bases between them. CDR3 amino acids: CASSLSGIDKNIQYF. The CDR3, as DNA: TGTGCCAGCAGTTTATCAGGGATCGACAAAAACATTCAGTACTTC.

The gene calls are TRBV20-1 and TRBJ1-4; a weak D match, TRBD1 (6 bases). The CDR3 consists of 15 residues. V was pared by 3 bases and J by 1 base, with 12 bases between. In germline, CDR1 is DFQATT, CDR2 SNEGSKA (reference sequence). The CDR3 sequence is CSARGGGITNEKLFF. The CDR3 DNA sequence: TGCAGTGCTAGGGGAGGGGGGATAACTAATGAAAAACTGTTTTTT.

J is TRBJ1-4 and V is TRBV12-3 or TRBV12-4; possibly TRBD1 for D (5 bases). Between the trimmed V and J ends, which lost 8 bases and 6 bases, there was a span of 7 bases. This CDR3 is built from 11 residues. Written as DNA, the CDR3 is TGTGCCAGCGGACATTATGAAAAACTGTTTTTT. It translates to CASGHYEKLFF.

This clonotype was detected a few times. This chain connects TRBV6-5 to TRBJ2-3, with D unclear. Trimming shortened V by 2 bases and J by 0 bases, and 9 bases separated the two germline ends. Germline V gives CDR1 MNHEY, CDR2 SVGAGI. CDR3 length: 15 amino acids. The CDR3 region has the DNA TGTGCCAGCAGTTACAAGGGAACTAGCACAGATACGCAGTATTTT. Protein: CASSYKGTSTDTQYF.

CDR3: CATSSVTRQETQYF. CDR3 bases: TGTGCCACCAGCAGTGTGACTAGACAAGAGACCCAGTACTTC. This rearrangement joins TRBV15 to TRBJ2-5, with D possibly TRBD2 on 6 matching bases. V lost 3 bases and J 2 bases, leaving 10 bases between the germline ends. The germline gives CDR1 LNHNV, CDR2 YYDKDF (reference sequence). The CDR3 totals 14 residues.